These T cell receptor beta chains were read from a single sample in a study of blood T cell repertoires in COVID-19. The protocol was immunoSEQ multiplex PCR, while the TCRdb copy is restricted to in-frame clones and leaves out a portion. In the table there are roughly 83,000 clones, more than 70% of which are singletons. The sequenced material came from peripheral blood. The receptors originated from a man aged 50-60 years with active COVID-19. Each CDR3 is given with its conserved first and last residue. D genes are given only for firm matches. Some rows have no size entry. The others give once, few or many, or a class for an expanded clone.

D gene: TRBD2; clone size: .; J gene: TRBJ2-1; V gene: TRBV5-1; CDR3 protein: CASSLGLAVSTYNEQFF; CDR3 DNA: TGCGCCAGCAGCTTAGGACTAGCGGTTAGCACCTACAATGAGCAGTTCTTC
D gene: TRBD1; clone size: .; J gene: TRBJ2-7; V gene: TRBV5-4; CDR3 protein: CASSLEQGGSIPYEQYF; CDR3 DNA: TGTGCCAGCAGCTTGGAACAGGGGGGTTCCATCCCCTACGAGCAGTACTTC
D gene: TRBD1; clone size: .; J gene: TRBJ1-3; V gene: TRBV3-1/TRBV3-2; CDR3 protein: CARPRDRGRQKGNTIYF; CDR3 DNA: TGTGCCAGGCCCAGGGACAGGGGCCGTCAGAAGGGGAACACCATATATTTT
D gene: TRBD1; clone size: few; J gene: TRBJ2-2; V gene: TRBV28; CDR3 protein: CASLDRDTGELFF; CDR3 DNA: TGTGCCAGCTTGGACAGGGACACCGGGGAGCTGTTTTTT
D gene: .; clone size: .; J gene: TRBJ2-1; V gene: TRBV3-1/TRBV3-2; CDR3 protein: CASKTDNEQFF; CDR3 DNA: TGTGCCAGCAAAACTGACAATGAGCAGTTCTTC
D gene: TRBD2; clone size: .; J gene: TRBJ2-4; V gene: TRBV18; CDR3 protein: CASSQVGGSAKNIQYF; CDR3 DNA: TGTGCCAGCTCACAGGTCGGGGGGTCGGCCAAAAACATTCAGTACTTC
D gene: .; clone size: .; J gene: TRBJ2-7; V gene: TRBV10-3; CDR3 protein: CAISDGGYEQYF; CDR3 DNA: TGTGCCATCAGTGATGGAGGTTACGAGCAGTACTTC
D gene: TRBD1; clone size: .; J gene: TRBJ1-4; V gene: TRBV7-3; CDR3 protein: CASSPRQGGKLFF; CDR3 DNA: TGTGCCAGCAGCCCACGACAGGGAGGAAAACTGTTTTTT
D gene: .; clone size: .; J gene: TRBJ1-5; V gene: TRBV5-4; CDR3 protein: CASSPLPGGDQPQHF; CDR3 DNA: TGTGCCAGCAGCCCGCTACCCGGGGGAGATCAGCCCCAGCATTTT
D gene: TRBD2; clone size: few; J gene: TRBJ2-5; V gene: TRBV27; CDR3 protein: CASSFSGTSRETQYF; CDR3 DNA: TGTGCCAGCAGTTTTTCTGGGACTAGTAGGGAGACCCAGTACTTC
D gene: TRBD1; clone size: .; J gene: TRBJ1-1; V gene: TRBV7-2; CDR3 protein: CASSWKTGLSEAFF; CDR3 DNA: TGTGCCAGCAGCTGGAAGACAGGGTTATCTGAAGCTTTCTTT
D gene: TRBD2; clone size: few; J gene: TRBJ2-3; V gene: TRBV24-1; CDR3 protein: CATSDLSRGGRDTQYF; CDR3 DNA: TGTGCCACCAGTGATTTGAGTCGGGGGGGCCGCGATACGCAGTATTTT
D gene: TRBD1; clone size: once; J gene: TRBJ1-4; V gene: TRBV7-9; CDR3 protein: CASSQMTGAGEKLFF; CDR3 DNA: TGTGCCAGCAGCCAGATGACAGGGGCGGGTGAAAAACTGTTTTTT
D gene: TRBD1; clone size: .; J gene: TRBJ2-2; V gene: TRBV7-2; CDR3 protein: CASSTPDRGLYTGELFF; CDR3 DNA: TGTGCCAGCAGCACCCCGGACAGGGGCCTTTACACCGGGGAGCTGTTTTTT
D gene: .; clone size: once; J gene: TRBJ2-7; V gene: TRBV30; CDR3 protein: CAWATSPPYEQYF; CDR3 DNA: TGTGCCTGGGCAACTTCCCCCCCCTACGAGCAGTACTTC
D gene: .; clone size: .; J gene: TRBJ2-1; V gene: TRBV4-3; CDR3 protein: CASRGRSRAEQFF; CDR3 DNA: TGCGCCAGTAGAGGAAGGTCTCGAGCCGAGCAGTTCTTC
D gene: .; clone size: .; J gene: TRBJ2-5; V gene: TRBV18; CDR3 protein: CASSPLVSEVETQYF; CDR3 DNA: TGTGCCAGCTCACCACTTGTTAGCGAGGTAGAGACCCAGTACTTC
D gene: .; clone size: .; J gene: TRBJ2-3; V gene: TRBV5-8; CDR3 protein: CASSNHAGDTQYF; CDR3 DNA: TGTGCCAGCAGCAATCACGCGGGAGATACGCAGTATTTT
D gene: .; clone size: .; J gene: TRBJ1-6; V gene: TRBV30; CDR3 protein: CASTWGGFRSPLHF; CDR3 DNA: TGTGCCTCTACTTGGGGGGGGTTTCGTTCACCCCTCCACTTT
D gene: TRBD1; clone size: .; J gene: TRBJ2-7; V gene: TRBV28; CDR3 protein: CASSTAGQGYYEQYF; CDR3 DNA: TGTGCCAGCAGTACCGCGGGACAGGGGTACTACGAGCAGTACTTC
D gene: .; clone size: .; J gene: TRBJ2-3; V gene: TRBV28; CDR3 protein: CASSPRQSSTDTQYF; CDR3 DNA: TGTGCCAGCAGTCCGCGACAGTCTAGCACAGATACGCAGTATTTT
D gene: .; clone size: .; J gene: TRBJ2-1; V gene: TRBV4-3; CDR3 protein: CASSPDSDNNEQFF; CDR3 DNA: TGCGCCAGCAGCCCTGACAGCGATAACAATGAGCAGTTCTTC
D gene: TRBD2; clone size: .; J gene: TRBJ2-5; V gene: TRBV4-1; CDR3 protein: CASSQGPASGSQWKETQYF; CDR3 DNA: TGCGCCAGCAGCCAAGGGCCGGCTAGCGGGTCACAGTGGAAAGAGACCCAGTACTTC